This T cell receptor beta chain was documented in a study of T-cell reconstitution after alpha-beta-depleted transplantation in children. Unique molecular identifiers were built into the TCRbeta library. Each CDR3 protein gets one entry after TCRdb re-called the PCR reads with MiXCR. The sample gives roughly 500,000 distinct CDR3 sequences, around a third of which show up once; about 2.3% is in the top ten. With 3 bases removed from V and 7 bases from J, the gap between germline ends came to 10 bases. The germline gives CDR1 MDHEN, CDR2 SYDVKM. The CDR3 loop spans 14 amino acids. V and J are TRBV28 and TRBJ1-6, with D tentatively TRBD1 (5 bases). The TCR sequence derives from a human donor who donated a stem cell graft to a child with aplastic anemia. This sample comprised PBMCs from the stem cell graft donor, obtained from the stem cell graft. CDR3 amino acids: CASSFGGLNSPLHF. CDR3 in DNA: TGTGCCAGCAGTTTTGGGGGGTTGAATTCACCCCTCCACTTT.